This T cell receptor (beta chain) was documented in a study of blood T cell repertoires in COVID-19. Per germline, CDR1 MGHRA and CDR2 YSYEKL. The CDR3 contains 14 residues. Only a few counts were recorded for this clone. Sequencing was performed with immunoSEQ multiplex PCR; in TCRdb, only in-frame clones are kept and a portion is missing. The sample shows 190,000 or so clones, roughly 86% of them seen only once. The material sequenced was PBMCs or T cells enriched from blood (not recorded which). This sequence originates from a man aged 18 to 30 with acute COVID-19. This chain uses TRBV4-1 with TRBJ2-2; 9 positions agree with TRBD2. The CDR3 nucleotides read TGCGCAAGCGGGAGGCTCTCGAACACCGGGGAGCTGTTTTTT. It yields the protein CASGRLSNTGELFF.